These T cell receptor beta chains were read from a single sample in a study of response to subunit inactivated influenza vaccine. TCRdb redid the calling of the RT-PCR reads with MiXCR, one entry per CDR3 protein. Here the sample spans 400,000 to 550,000 distinct CDR3 sequences, over 25% being singletons. The starting material was CD4+ T cells sorted from PBMCs, obtained less than 6 days after vaccination. The receptors here all came from a man aged 50 to 60 who received an inactivated influenza vaccine. Both conserved end residues are part of each CDR3. D genes are given only for firm matches. Only some rows state a clone size, as once, few, many or a class for expanded clones.

size	J	D	V	CDR3	DNA
NA	TRBJ2-7	TRBD1	TRBV9	CASSVAGQSFNEQYF	TGTGCCAGCAGCGTAGCGGGACAGAGCTTCAACGAGCAGTACTTC
few	TRBJ1-4	NA	TRBV6-1	CASSRRSNEKLFF	TGTGCCAGCTCAAGGCGGTCTAATGAAAAACTGTTTTTT
NA	TRBJ2-2	NA	TRBV4-3	CASSHQGLNTGELFF	TGCGCCAGCAGCCACCAGGGGCTGAACACCGGGGAGCTGTTTTTT
NA	TRBJ2-2	NA	TRBV3-1	CASSQDRYGELFF	TGTGCCAGCAGCCAAGATCGTTACGGAGAGCTGTTTTTT
few	TRBJ2-7	NA	TRBV12-3/TRBV12-4	CASSPSRPKTEQQYF	TGTGCCAGCAGTCCCTCCCGACCTAAGACGGAGCAGCAGTACTTC
few	TRBJ2-3	NA	TRBV11-2	CASSLAYGTDTQYF	TGTGCCAGCAGCTTAGCTTATGGGACAGATACGCAGTATTTT
NA	TRBJ2-7	NA	TRBV5-4	CASSMTSLEDEQYF	TGTGCCAGCAGTATGACCAGCTTGGAAGACGAGCAGTACTTC
NA	TRBJ2-2	NA	TRBV7-9	CASSALARSNTGELFF	TGTGCCAGCAGCGCCCTGGCCCGGTCGAACACCGGGGAGCTGTTTTTT
NA	TRBJ2-1	TRBD2	TRBV27	CASSPLPGLEGEQFF	TGTGCCAGCAGTCCACTGCCGGGACTAGAAGGTGAGCAGTTCTTC
few	TRBJ2-7	TRBD1	TRBV7-9	CASSLQGDYEQYF	TGTGCCAGCAGCTTACAGGGGGACTACGAGCAGTACTTC
NA	TRBJ2-7	TRBD1	TRBV12-3/TRBV12-4	CASSTGAPYEQYF	TGTGCCAGCAGCACAGGGGCGCCCTACGAGCAGTACTTC
NA	TRBJ1-1	NA	TRBV3-1	CASSRTPGLNTEAFF	TGTGCCAGCAGCCGTACCCCCGGCTTGAACACTGAAGCTTTCTTT
few	TRBJ1-1	TRBD1	TRBV6-1	CAAREGANTEAFF	TGTGCCGCGAGGGAGGGGGCAAACACTGAAGCTTTCTTT
NA	TRBJ2-3	TRBD1	TRBV12-3/TRBV12-4	CASSAQGAAADTQYF	TGTGCCAGCAGCGCACAGGGGGCTGCTGCAGATACGCAGTATTTT
few	TRBJ2-3	NA	TRBV7-2	CAIALADTQYF	TGTGCCATCGCGTTGGCAGATACGCAGTATTTT
few	TRBJ2-7	NA	TRBV20-1	CSARHPPPTGNEQYF	TGCAGTGCTAGACACCCCCCCCCCACAGGGAACGAGCAGTACTTC
NA	TRBJ2-7	TRBD1	TRBV6-1	CASSQSWTGVAHEQYF	TGTGCCAGCAGTCAATCATGGACAGGGGTAGCCCACGAGCAGTACTTC
NA	TRBJ2-7	TRBD1	TRBV10-3	CAIKGQGPGEQYF	TGTGCCATCAAGGGACAGGGGCCTGGCGAGCAGTACTTC
few	TRBJ1-1	NA	TRBV6-1	CASSVEGRPRVGAFF	TGTGCCAGCAGTGTAGAGGGACGGCCGAGGGTTGGAGCTTTCTTT
many	TRBJ2-6	TRBD1	TRBV7-2	CASSPGGSGANVLTF	TGTGCCAGCAGCCCAGGGGGCTCTGGGGCCAACGTCCTGACTTTC
NA	TRBJ2-1	TRBD2	TRBV20-1	CSARSASGRLSDEQFF	TGCAGTGCTAGGAGTGCTAGCGGGAGGTTAAGCGATGAGCAGTTCTTC
few	TRBJ2-5	NA	TRBV5-1	CASRFGEQETQYF	TGCGCCAGCAGGTTCGGGGAGCAAGAGACCCAGTACTTC
NA	TRBJ2-4	TRBD1	TRBV6-4	CASKGRGKDVKNIQYF	TGTGCCAGCAAAGGCAGGGGGAAGGACGTCAAAAACATTCAGTACTTC
few	TRBJ1-1	NA	TRBV29-1	CSVVMNSLLIEAFF	TGCAGCGTTGTCATGAACAGTCTTTTAATAGAAGCTTTCTTT
NA	TRBJ2-5	TRBD1	TRBV11-2	CASSPTTGGKTQYF	TGTGCCAGCAGCCCCACGACAGGGGGAAAGACCCAGTACTTC
NA	TRBJ2-7	NA	TRBV20-1	CSAGRRSAYEQYF	TGCAGTGCGGGCCGGAGATCTGCCTACGAGCAGTACTTC
NA	TRBJ1-6	TRBD1	TRBV6-2/TRBV6-3	CASRSTGQDSPLHF	TGTGCCAGCAGATCGACAGGGCAGGATTCACCCCTCCACTTT
NA	TRBJ2-1	TRBD2	TRBV2	CASSEGGSSGGAPLYNEQFF	TGTGCCAGCAGTGAAGGGGGTTCTAGCGGGGGGGCCCCTCTTTACAATGAGCAGTTCTTC
once	TRBJ2-5	NA	TRBV5-1	CASSPRADGTQYF	TGCGCCAGCAGCCCCAGGGCCGACGGGACCCAGTACTTC